These 26 T cell receptor beta chains originate from one sample sequenced in a study of T cell responses to AZD1222 COVID-19 vaccine. The repertoire was sequenced with immunoSEQ multiplex PCR; TCRdb's copy has only in-frame clones and lacks some. The table records some 84,000 clones, around 88% of them present only once. Material: peripheral blood, obtained 28 days after the second AZD1222 dose. The receptors stem from an adult who received the AZD1222 COVID-19 vaccine.

The gene calls are TRBV4-3 and TRBJ2-7; D perhaps matches TRBD1 (6 bases). The CDR3 runs 14 residues. Germline V CDR1 and CDR2: LGHNA, YSLEER. Trimming left V 0 bases short and J 2 bases short, with 8 bases between. CDR3 residues: CASSQEPGAYEQYF. CDR3 nucleotides: TGCGCCAGCAGCCAAGAACCAGGGGCCTACGAGCAGTACTTC.

This chain's CDR3 is CASSIYREGGYTF. DNA for the CDR3: TGTGCCAGTAGTATTTACAGGGAAGGTGGCTACACCTTC. The chain uses TRBV19 and TRBJ1-2; tentative D call: TRBD1 (6 bases). The V end was cut by 3 bases, the J end by 7 bases, with 12 bases between. This CDR3 contains 13 residues. Per the germline V gene, CDR1 is LNHDA and CDR2 is SQIVND (reference sequence).

J is TRBJ2-7 and V is TRBV28; D gene uncertain. Trimming took 3 bases from V and 6 from J, leaving 12 bases between them. This CDR3 has 13 residues. Germline values: CDR1 MDHEN, CDR2 SYDVKM. Written as DNA, the CDR3 is TGTGCCAGCAGTTTCCACGCTAGATCCGAGCAGTACTTC. Translated: CASSFHARSEQYF.

This clone has only a few counts. V gene TRBV6-5 combines with J gene TRBJ2-5; 10 bases agree with TRBD2. CDR3 length: 14 amino acids. The germline CDR1 and CDR2 sequences are MNHEY and SVGAGI. Unmatched junction bases numbered 1, after V lost 4 bases and J lost 2 bases. In nucleotides, the CDR3 is TGTGCCAGCAGTTCGGGACTAGCGCAAGAGACCCAGTACTTC. It encodes CASSSGLAQETQYF.

The genes are TRBV5-6 and TRBJ2-1; D not resolved. Germline CDR1 SGHDT, CDR2 YYEEEE. The length of the CDR3 is 15 residues. The germline V and J ends were trimmed by 4 bases and 3 bases, with 14 bases remaining between them. The CDR3 loop reads CASSLSEAHYNEQFF. The CDR3 DNA reads as TGTGCCAGCAGCCTCTCTGAGGCCCACTACAATGAGCAGTTCTTC.

This clone was observed a single time. The chain joins TRBV25-1 to TRBJ1-5, with D perhaps TRBD1 (5 bases). The V and J ends lost 4 bases and 6 bases respectively, with 13 bases between them. The CDR3 loop spans 14 amino acids. CDR1 and CDR2 (germline): MGHDK, SYGVNS. The CDR3 here is CASSGSLGTQPQHF. CDR3 sequence (DNA): TGTGCCAGCAGTGGGTCTCTGGGGACTCAGCCCCAGCATTTT.

The chain is built from TRBV4-3 and TRBJ1-6; D uncertain. V was cut by 0 bases and J by 10 bases, with 10 bases left in between. The germline gives CDR1 LGHNA, CDR2 YSLEER. The CDR3 sequence is 14 residues long. The CDR3 DNA is TGCGCCAGCAGCCAAGAATCTGTGGGCTCACCCCTCCACTTT. Its protein product is CASSQESVGSPLHF.

This chain links TRBV4-1 with TRBJ1-5, with D uncertain. Trimming shortened V by 0 bases and J by 2 bases, and 17 bases separated the two germline ends. CDR1 MGHRA and CDR2 YSYEKL come from the germline V gene. CDR3 length: 18 residues. This CDR3 reads CASSQDEDPRYGNQPQHF. CDR3 coding DNA: TGCGCCAGCAGCCAAGATGAGGACCCGCGTTATGGCAATCAGCCCCAGCATTTT.

The chain links TRBV28 to TRBJ2-7; D gene ambiguous. Germline V gene data show CDR1 as MDHEN and CDR2 as SYDVKM. The V end was cut by 5 bases, the J end by 8 bases, with 16 bases between. The CDR3 has 13 residues. For the CDR3, the DNA is TGTGCCAGCAGTGACCTGGACGGAGTCAAGCAGTACTTC. Translation: CASSDLDGVKQYF.

The chain recombines TRBV15 with TRBJ1-4; no clear D gene. Trimming shortened V by 8 bases and J by 7 bases, and 11 bases separated the two germline ends. Germline CDR1 reads LNHNV; CDR2 reads YYDKDF (reference sequence). This CDR3 spans 12 amino acids. The CDR3 reads CATYGFSEKLFF. The DNA for the CDR3 is TGTGCCACCTACGGTTTCAGTGAAAAACTGTTTTTT.

The chain uses TRBV7-3 and TRBJ2-7; 8 nucleotides match TRBD1. The CDR3 is made up of 14 amino acids. Unmatched junction bases numbered 6, after V lost 2 bases and J lost 6 bases. The germline CDR1 and CDR2 sequences are SGHTA and FQGTGA. The CDR3 is CASSLGQGRGEQYF. CDR3 DNA: TGTGCCAGCAGCTTAGGACAGGGAAGGGGCGAGCAGTACTTC.

J is TRBJ1-4 and V is TRBV3-1 (or the pseudogene TRBV3-2); D unresolved. This CDR3 region has 13 residues. In germline, CDR1 is LGHDT, CDR2 YNNKEL (reference sequence). Deletions cut 4 bases from V and 8 bases from J, with 11 bases between. The CDR3 sequence is CASSLPGTEKLFF. DNA for the CDR3: TGTGCCAGCAGCCTCCCCGGTACCGAAAAACTGTTTTTT.

The chain joins TRBV5-1 to TRBJ1-4; perhaps TRBD1 as D (5 bases). The CDR3 runs 17 residues. V lost 1 base, J lost 0 bases, and 13 bases lay in between. The germline V gene encodes CDR1 SGHRS and CDR2 YFSETQ. The CDR3: CASSLTQGGATNEKLFF. The DNA for the CDR3 is TGCGCCAGCAGCTTGACCCAGGGAGGGGCAACTAATGAAAAACTGTTTTTT.

The V call is TRBV7-6, the J call TRBJ1-3; D is unresolved. From germline, CDR1 is SGHVS and CDR2 FNYEAQ. This CDR3 is 16 amino acids long. The V gene lost 1 base and the J gene lost 0 bases, with 10 bases spanning the gap. DNA for the CDR3: TGTGCCAGCAGCTTAGGTGGGCTTCTCTCTGGAAACACCATATATTTT. It is translated as CASSLGGLLSGNTIYF. The variable domain in full, completed from reference TRBV7-6 and TRBJ1-3, reads GAGVSQSPRYKVTKRGQDVALRCDPISGHVSLYWYRQALGQGPEFLTYFNYEAQQDKSGLPNDRFSAERPEGSISTLTIQRTEQRDSAMYRCASSLGGLLSGNTIYFGEGSWLTVV.

The chain recombines TRBV6-6 with TRBJ1-5; D not resolved. The CDR3 loop spans 14 amino acids. Germline lookup yields CDR1 MNHNY and CDR2 SVGAGI (reference sequence). Trimming left V 4 bases short and J 7 bases short, with 14 bases between. CDR3 amino acids: CASSSLRPEQPQHF. CDR3 sequence (DNA): TGTGCCAGCAGTTCTCTCAGGCCCGAACAGCCCCAGCATTTT.

J is TRBJ1-3 and V is TRBV6-5; D is ambiguous. This CDR3 contains 14 residues. Germline CDR1 MNHEY, CDR2 SVGAGI. The germline V and J ends were trimmed by 8 bases and 1 base, with 12 bases remaining between them. CDR3 residues: CASGNFSSGNTIYF. The CDR3, as DNA: TGTGCCAGCGGGAATTTTAGTTCTGGAAACACCATATATTTT.

The chain has TRBV5-1 and TRBJ2-7; unclear D gene. Germline V gene lookup returns CDR1 SGHRS and CDR2 YFSETQ. Trimming pared 5 bases from V and 0 bases from J, leaving 9 bases between. This CDR3 has 13 residues. CDR3 sequence (DNA): TGCGCCAGCAGACCCGCTAGCTCCTACGAGCAGTACTTC. Protein: CASRPASSYEQYF. The full variable domain, completed using reference TRBV5-1 and TRBJ2-7, is KAGVTQTPRYLIKTRGQQVTLSCSPISGHRSVSWYQQTPGQGLQFLFEYFSETQRNKGNFPGRFSGRQFSNSRSEMNVSTLELGDSALYLCASRPASSYEQYFGPGTRLTVT.

The chain has TRBV12-3 or TRBV12-4 and TRBJ1-2; unclear D gene. V was pared by 6 bases and J by 7 bases, with 15 bases between. There are 13 residues in the CDR3. This chain's CDR3 is CASSRVRELGYTF. CDR3 DNA sequence: TGTGCCAGCAGCCGAGTCCGGGAGCTTGGCTACACCTTC.

The V gene is TRBV21-1, the J gene TRBJ2-2; TRBD1 is the table's D call and was not checked against the DNA. TRBV21-1 has pseudogene status. The CDR3 has 15 residues. CDR3 coding DNA: TGTGCCAGCACCGACTGGACAGGGGGGACCGGGGAGCTGTTTTTT. It is translated as CASTDWTGGTGELFF.

The rearrangement joins TRBV9 to TRBJ2-5; D is uncertain. Trimming removed 0 bases at V and 0 bases at J, with 9 bases between. Germline CDR1 reads SGDLS; CDR2 reads YYNGEE. The CDR3 runs to 15 residues. CDR3 in DNA: TGTGCCAGCAGCGTAGGTGCAGTCGACCAAGAGACCCAGTACTTC. This sequence encodes CASSVGAVDQETQYF.

This chain uses TRBV29-1 with TRBJ2-7; 7 positions match TRBD2. The germline V gene encodes CDR1 SQVTM and CDR2 ANQGSEA. This CDR3 spans 16 amino acids. Trimming took 5 bases from V and 5 from J; bases not matched to a gene: 18. CDR3 bases: TGCAGCGTTCCCGACCCGTGGGGGGGGACGATCAACGAGCAGTACTTC. It specifies CSVPDPWGGTINEQYF.

As to this clone: Relative to the germline gene, one junction end is altered; a read error may explain this. The chain carries TRBV7-7 and TRBJ1-1; 9 bases are shared with TRBD1. Germline V lookup: CDR1 SSHAT, CDR2 FNYEAQ (reference sequence). The CDR3 extends over 13 amino acids. CDR3 sequence reads: CASSSDRGTEAFF. The CDR3 DNA sequence: TGTGCTAGCAGCTCGGACAGGGGCACTGAAGCTTTCTTT.

The V call is TRBV7-2, the J call TRBJ2-2; tentatively, D is TRBD2 (7 bases). The CDR3 contains 13 residues. Germline CDR1 reads SGHTA; CDR2 reads FQGNSA. V lost 5 bases and J 12 bases, leaving 16 bases between the germline ends. This CDR3 is CASSRVEGGKLFF. CDR3 DNA sequence: TGTGCCAGCAGCCGCGTGGAGGGGGGGAAGCTGTTTTTT.

A note on this clone: The sample has other DNA sequences that encode this CDR3 too. This sequence joins TRBV7-2 and TRBJ1-2, with unresolved D. This CDR3 region has 14 residues. V was clipped by 1 base and J by 2 bases, with 8 bases between them. Germline V gene lookup returns CDR1 SGHTA and CDR2 FQGNSA. The CDR3 nucleotides are TGTGCCAGCAGCTTAGTTCGGGGAAACTATGGCTACACCTTC. Translating it yields CASSLVRGNYGYTF. The full variable domain, its missing parts supplied by reference TRBV7-2 and TRBJ1-2, is GAGVSQSPSNKVTEKGKDVELRCDPISGHTALYWYRQSLGQGLEFLIYFQGNSAPDKSGLPSDRFSAERTGGSVSTLTIQRTQQEDSAVYLCASSLVRGNYGYTFGSGTRLTVV.

This clone has only one observation. The V and J genes are TRBV3-1 (or the pseudogene TRBV3-2) and TRBJ1-2; TRBD1 matches 8 bases. CDR3 length equals 16 residues. The germline V gene encodes CDR1 LGHDT and CDR2 YNNKEL (reference sequence). V shed 4 bases, J shed 4 bases, and the junction held 11 bases outside the gene matches. The CDR3 is CASSPSGQGWGYGYTF. The DNA for the CDR3 is TGTGCCAGCAGCCCCAGCGGACAGGGATGGGGCTATGGCTACACCTTC.

The rearrangement uses TRBV19 and TRBJ2-1; perhaps TRBD2 as D (6 bases). The CDR3 totals 13 residues. From germline, CDR1 is LNHDA and CDR2 SQIVND (reference sequence). V lost 3 bases, J lost 10 bases, and 13 bases lay in between. The CDR3 coding sequence is TGTGCCAGTAGTATCGCTAGCGCTGGGGAGCAGTTCTTC. Translation gives CASSIASAGEQFF.